These 23 T cell receptor beta chains came from one sample sequenced in a study of T cell responses to AZD1222 COVID-19 vaccine. Sequenced by immunoSEQ multiplex PCR; TCRdb stores in-frame clones only, minus some. This repertoire shows more than 85,000 clones, roughly nine tenths found once; its top ten account for 4.5% to 5.5%. Sequences were derived from peripheral blood, sampled on day 0 of AZD1222 vaccination. The receptors were sampled from an adult in good health.

The chain recombines TRBV19 with TRBJ2-2; D may correspond to TRBD1 or TRBD2 (5 bases each). Trimming took 3 bases from V and 4 from J, leaving 12 bases between them. From germline, CDR1 is LNHDA and CDR2 SQIVND (reference sequence). This CDR3 has 15 amino acids. In DNA, the CDR3 is TGTGCCAGTAGTATTGGTGGGACCTTCACCGGGGAGCTGTTTTTT. Its protein is CASSIGGTFTGELFF.

This sequence joins TRBV2 and TRBJ2-1, with a possible D match to TRBD1 (6 bases). In germline, CDR1 is SNHLY, CDR2 FYNNEI. V lost 5 bases, J lost 5 bases, and 19 bases lay in between. The CDR3 is made up of 16 amino acids. The DNA for the CDR3 is TGTGCCAGCAGTTATATCGTCGGACAGAAAAACAATGAGCAGTTCTTC. Residues: CASSYIVGQKNNEQFF.

V and J are TRBV2 and TRBJ2-5; the D is unclear. V was shortened by 8 bases and J by 1 base, with 5 bases between the two germline ends. The V gene's germline CDR1 is SNHLY and CDR2 FYNNEI. The CDR3 runs 11 residues. The CDR3 DNA follows: TGTGCCAGCGCTCTCCAAGAGACCCAGTACTTC. It translates to CASALQETQYF.

The chain has TRBV6-4 and TRBJ1-2; TRBD1 agrees at 9 bases. This CDR3 is built from 14 residues. Germline loops: CDR1 MRHNA, CDR2 SNTAGT. With 6 bases clipped from V and 8 bases from J, the junction kept 10 bases outside the gene matches. CDR3 sequence reads: CASSPTGGAQGYTF. In DNA, the CDR3 is TGTGCCAGCAGCCCAACAGGGGGCGCCCAGGGCTACACCTTC.

This clone has just one count. The J gene is TRBJ2-7, the V gene TRBV7-2; D gene ambiguous. V dropped 1 base and J dropped 2 bases, with 9 bases sitting between them. Germline assignment: CDR1 SGHTA and CDR2 FQGNSA. The length of the CDR3 is 14 residues. As DNA, the CDR3 is TGTGCCAGCAGCTTAGGCATAGGGACCTACGAGCAGTACTTC. Amino acids: CASSLGIGTYEQYF.

The gene calls are TRBV9 and TRBJ1-6, with D hard to call. Germline V lookup: CDR1 SGDLS, CDR2 YYNGEE. Trimming pared 0 bases from V and 9 bases from J, leaving 7 bases between. This CDR3 has 13 residues. CDR3: CASSVVQSSPLHF. The CDR3 bases are TGTGCCAGCAGCGTAGTACAGAGTTCACCCCTCCACTTT.

The chain couples TRBV13 to TRBJ1-1, with a possible D match to TRBD1 (5 bases). The V end lost 8 bases, the J end lost 5 bases, and 18 bases lay between the germline ends. The CDR3 sequence is 14 residues long. Germline CDR1 and CDR2: PRHDT and FYEKMQ (reference sequence). CDR3 DNA: TGTGCCAGCCAACTTGGGACCCCTCGGACTGAAGCTTTCTTT. Its protein is CASQLGTPRTEAFF.

V is TRBV10-2 and J is TRBJ2-1; TRBD1 matches 8 bases. Trimming cost V 5 bases and J 6 bases; bases outside gene matches: 6. From germline, CDR1 is WSHSY and CDR2 SAAADI. The CDR3 length is 14 residues. CDR3 amino acids: CASSPQGAGNEQFF. As DNA, the CDR3 is TGCGCCAGCAGTCCTCAGGGGGCAGGCAATGAGCAGTTCTTC.

The rearrangement joins TRBV11-2 to TRBJ2-1; maybe TRBD2 (6 bases). The germline V gene has CDR1 SGHAT and CDR2 FQNNGV. Deletions cut 2 bases from V and 8 bases from J, with 22 bases between. The CDR3 extends over 17 amino acids. DNA of the CDR3: TGTGCCAGCAGCTTAAGGACGGGGGTCTTGGGGTTGGATGAGCAGTTCTTC. Translated: CASSLRTGVLGLDEQFF.

The chain combines TRBV23-1 with TRBJ1-2, with TRBD1 identical over 12 bases. TRBV23-1 is known as an ORF, though its function is uncertain. J lost 4 bases, V lost 5 bases, and 20 bases had no gene match. CDR3 length equals 20 residues. The CDR3, as DNA: TGCGCCAGCAGTAAGACGGTCGGACCGGGACAGGGGGCTCGTGGCTATGGCTACACCTTC. Translation: CASSKTVGPGQGARGYGYTF.

The rearrangement joins TRBV4-1 to TRBJ1-1; TRBD1 aligns across 10 bases. Germline trimming cut 0 bases from V and 3 bases from J; bases unmatched to any gene: 7. Germline V gene data show CDR1 as MGHRA and CDR2 as YSYEKL. The CDR3 contains 17 residues. This CDR3 is CASSQDPGTGADTEAFF. The CDR3 DNA is TGCGCCAGCAGCCAAGACCCCGGGACAGGGGCCGACACTGAAGCTTTCTTT.

The rearrangement uses TRBV5-5 and TRBJ2-2; a possible D gene is TRBD1 (5 bases). The germline V and J ends were trimmed by 3 bases and 4 bases, with 13 bases remaining between them. The CDR3 consists of 15 residues. Germline assignment: CDR1 SGHKS and CDR2 YYEKEE (reference sequence). Written as DNA, the CDR3 is TGTGCCAGCAGCTGGCGGCAGGGTAGCACCGGGGAGCTGTTTTTT. It is translated as CASSWRQGSTGELFF.

This clone was detected only once. The gene calls are TRBV6-4 and TRBJ2-1; no firm D call. The ends were cut back, 3 bases at V and 0 bases at J, with 21 bases in the middle. This CDR3 spans 19 amino acids. Per germline, CDR1 MRHNA and CDR2 SNTAGT. CDR3 loop: CASSDFNRTPLSSYNEQFF. The CDR3 DNA reads as TGTGCCAGCAGTGATTTCAATCGGACCCCATTGAGCTCCTACAATGAGCAGTTCTTC.

This chain connects TRBV3-1 (or the pseudogene TRBV3-2) to TRBJ1-2; D unclear. Germline V CDR1 and CDR2: LGHDT, YNNKEL (reference sequence). V gave up 8 bases and J gave up 4 bases, with 23 bases separating them. The CDR3 spans 16 residues. CDR3 nucleotides: TGTGCCAGCTCGCTTGGTGGACCTACACAGACCTATGGCTACACCTTC. Translating gives CASSLGGPTQTYGYTF.

V is TRBV11-1 and J is TRBJ1-4, with TRBD1 matching over 8 bases. V lost 5 bases, J lost 3 bases, and 5 bases stayed unmatched. This CDR3 contains 15 residues. Looked up from germline, CDR1 is SGHAT and CDR2 is FQDESV (reference sequence). CDR3 sequence (DNA): TGTGCCAGCAGCGAGGACAGGGAGTCTAATGAAAAACTGTTTTTT. This translates into CASSEDRESNEKLFF.

V usage is TRBV5-1 and J usage is TRBJ2-3; D remains unclear. The CDR3 extends over 14 amino acids. V lost 0 bases, J lost 6 bases, and 11 bases lay in between. CDR1 and CDR2 (germline): SGHRS, YFSETQ. The CDR3 DNA reads TGCGCCAGCAGCTTGGCACTGGGGTCGGATACGCAGTATTTT. It encodes CASSLALGSDTQYF.

The chain combines TRBV6-5 with TRBJ2-3, with 8 bases aligning to TRBD2. The CDR3 runs 14 residues. V lost 8 bases, J lost 6 bases, and 10 bases stayed unmatched. Germline CDR1 is MNHEY and CDR2 is SVGAGI. The CDR3 nucleotides read TGTGCCAGCTACCCGCGGGGGGCGGAGGATACGCAGTATTTT. This encodes CASYPRGAEDTQYF.

This chain connects TRBV3-1 (or the pseudogene TRBV3-2) to TRBJ1-4; weak D call: TRBD1 (6 bases). The germline V gene has CDR1 LGHDT and CDR2 YNNKEL (reference sequence). The CDR3 runs to 17 residues. The V end was cut by 0 bases, the J end by 7 bases, with 18 bases between. CDR3 coding DNA: TGTGCCAGCAGCCAAGAAGAGACTTGGGGGCTCAGTGAAAAACTGTTTTTT. Translating it yields CASSQEETWGLSEKLFF.

The V and J genes are TRBV5-1 and TRBJ2-7, with a possible D match to TRBD1 (6 bases). CDR3 length equals 11 residues. Germline V gene lookup returns CDR1 SGHRS and CDR2 YFSETQ. V lost 4 bases and J 7 bases, leaving 9 bases between the germline ends. The CDR3 here is CASSKGEEQYF. The CDR3 region has the DNA TGCGCCAGCAGCAAGGGGGAAGAGCAGTACTTC.

The V and J genes are TRBV3-1 (or the pseudogene TRBV3-2) and TRBJ2-7; D gene uncertain. This CDR3 spans 15 amino acids. Germline CDR1 is LGHDT and CDR2 is YNNKEL (reference sequence). Deletions cut 4 bases from V and 2 bases from J, with 15 bases between. The CDR3 bases are TGTGCCAGCAGCCTTAGCCAGACGGGCGCCTACGAGCAGTACTTC. It is translated as CASSLSQTGAYEQYF.

The rearrangement links TRBV24-1 to TRBJ2-1, with TRBD2 matching over 9 bases. Germline loops: CDR1 KGHDR, CDR2 SFDVKD. The CDR3 sequence is 14 residues long. The ends lost 5 bases at V and 9 bases at J; junction bases unmatched: 7. The CDR3 region has the DNA TGTGCCACCAGTGCGGTAGCGGGAGCCAGTGAGCAGTTCTTC. Its protein product is CATSAVAGASEQFF.

The chain combines TRBV5-6 with TRBJ2-5; tentative D call: TRBD1 (5 bases). Germline V gene lookup returns CDR1 SGHDT and CDR2 YYEEEE. The CDR3 extends over 13 amino acids. V was trimmed by 4 bases and J by 0 bases, leaving 7 bases between them. The CDR3 sequence: CASSATDQETQYF. CDR3 nucleotides: TGTGCCAGCAGCGCGACAGACCAAGAGACCCAGTACTTC.

The chain uses TRBV27 and TRBJ2-2; D remains ambiguous. In germline, CDR1 is MNHEY, CDR2 SMNVEV (reference sequence). Trimming stripped 6 bases from V and 3 bases from J, with 14 bases between. CDR3 length: 15 residues. The CDR3 is CASSRLDPDTGELFF. The CDR3 DNA reads TGTGCCAGCAGCCGTCTAGATCCCGACACCGGGGAGCTGTTTTTT.